This T cell receptor (beta chain) was identified during a study of T cells expressing NK-cell markers. Synthesis of TCR beta cDNA relied on 5'RACE template switching carrying UMIs. TCRdb re-called the 5' RACE reads and catalogs CDR3 proteins one per entry, DNA excluded. In all, the sample yields roughly 390,000 distinct CDR3 sequences. CDR3 length: 16 residues. Germline V lookup: CDR1 DFQATT, CDR2 SNEGSKA (reference sequence). The chain combines TRBV20-1 with TRBJ2-1; TCRdb returns TRBD2, unconfirmable since there is no DNA. What was sequenced was blood T cells: a sorted CD56 or NKG2C T cell subset, CD4+ or CD8+ T cells, or bulk PBMC T cells (not recorded which). The TCR comes from a woman aged 50 to 60 in good health. CDR3 sequence reads: CSARSPTSGRVNEQFF.